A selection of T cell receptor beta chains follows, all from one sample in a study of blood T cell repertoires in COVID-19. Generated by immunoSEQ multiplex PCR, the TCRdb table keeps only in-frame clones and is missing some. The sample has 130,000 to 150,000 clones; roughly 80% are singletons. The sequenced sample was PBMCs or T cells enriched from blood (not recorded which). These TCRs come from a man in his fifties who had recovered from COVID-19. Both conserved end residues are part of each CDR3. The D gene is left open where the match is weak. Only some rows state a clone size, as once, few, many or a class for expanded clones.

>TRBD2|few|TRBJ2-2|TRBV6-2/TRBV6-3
CASSYPTSGATNTGELFF
TGTGCCAGCAGTTACCCGACTAGCGGGGCTACGAACACCGGGGAGCTGTTTTTT
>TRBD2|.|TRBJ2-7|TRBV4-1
CASSHLSGSSYEQYF
TGCGCCAGCAGCCACCTGAGCGGGAGCTCCTACGAGCAGTACTTC
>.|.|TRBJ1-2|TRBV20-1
CSASEEFNFNYGYTF
TGCAGTGCTAGTGAGGAGTTCAATTTTAACTATGGCTACACCTTC
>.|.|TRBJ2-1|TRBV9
CASSVNSEQFF
TGTGCCAGCAGCGTAAATAGTGAGCAGTTCTTC
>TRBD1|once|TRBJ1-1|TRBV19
CASSRGQGWLTEAFF
TGTGCCAGTAGCCGAGGACAGGGTTGGTTAACTGAAGCTTTCTTT
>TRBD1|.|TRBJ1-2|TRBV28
CASSLGTGSRGYTF
TGTGCCAGCAGTTTAGGGACAGGAAGCAGGGGCTACACCTTC
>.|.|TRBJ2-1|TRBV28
CASSFLAANEQFF
TGTGCCAGCAGTTTCCTTGCGGCCAATGAGCAGTTCTTC
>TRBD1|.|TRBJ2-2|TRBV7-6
CASSLGTGERELFF
TGTGCCAGCAGCTTAGGAACAGGGGAACGGGAGCTGTTTTTT
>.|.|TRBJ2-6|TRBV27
CASRLNGASVLTF
TGTGCCAGCAGGTTAAATGGGGCCTCCGTCCTGACTTTC
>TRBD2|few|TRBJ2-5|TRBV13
CASSRVWTSGTQETQYF
TGTGCCAGCAGCCGCGTTTGGACTAGCGGGACCCAAGAGACCCAGTACTTC
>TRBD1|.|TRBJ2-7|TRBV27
CASSSPGTGGSYEQYF
TGTGCCAGCAGTTCTCCCGGTACAGGGGGAAGCTACGAGCAGTACTTC
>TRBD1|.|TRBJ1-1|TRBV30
CALGQGPHTEAFF
TGTGCCCTGGGACAGGGCCCCCACACTGAAGCTTTCTTT
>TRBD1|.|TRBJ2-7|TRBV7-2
CASSSRQGAYEQYF
TGTGCCAGCAGCTCTCGACAGGGTGCCTACGAGCAGTACTTC
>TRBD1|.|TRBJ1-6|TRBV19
CASSIVRDRGDSPLHF
TGTGCCAGTAGTATAGTCCGCGACAGGGGGGATTCACCCCTCCACTTT
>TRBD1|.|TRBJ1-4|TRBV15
CATSRTDRAGTNEKLFF
TGTGCCACCAGCAGAACCGACAGGGCCGGAACTAATGAAAAACTGTTTTTT
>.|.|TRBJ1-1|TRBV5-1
CASSLGGLLNTEAFF
TGCGCCAGCAGCTTGGGGGGACTATTAAACACTGAAGCTTTCTTT
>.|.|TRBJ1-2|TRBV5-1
CASSLEGPPGSGYTF
TGCGCCAGCAGCTTGGAGGGCCCCCCAGGGTCTGGCTACACCTTC
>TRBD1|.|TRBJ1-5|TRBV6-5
CASQRDSNSNQPQHF
TGTGCCAGCCAGAGGGACAGTAATAGCAATCAGCCCCAGCATTTT
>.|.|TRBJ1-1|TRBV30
CAWSVQVEAFF
TGTGCCTGGAGTGTACAAGTAGAAGCTTTCTTT
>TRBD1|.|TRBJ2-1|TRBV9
CASSALGQGLFNEQFF
TGTGCCAGCAGCGCACTGGGACAGGGATTGTTCAATGAGCAGTTCTTC
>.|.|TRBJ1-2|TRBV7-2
CASSLEGTANYGYTF
TGTGCCAGCAGCTTAGAAGGCACAGCTAATTATGGCTACACCTTC
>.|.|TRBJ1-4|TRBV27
CASSSQGPGEKLFF
TGTGCCAGCAGTTCACAGGGTCCAGGCGAAAAACTGTTTTTT
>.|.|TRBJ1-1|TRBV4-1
CASSQDLDRGTEAFF
TGCGCCAGCAGCCAAGATCTTGACCGGGGCACTGAAGCTTTCTTT
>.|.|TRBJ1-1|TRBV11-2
CASSLLRGTEAFF
TGTGCCAGCAGCTTACTGAGGGGGACTGAAGCTTTCTTT
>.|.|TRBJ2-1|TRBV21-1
CASSKVGLRAKGEQFF
TGTGCCAGCAGCAAAGTAGGACTCCGCGCAAAGGGTGAGCAGTTCTTC
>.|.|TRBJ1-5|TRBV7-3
CASSLPGVGQPQHF
TGTGCCAGCAGCTTACCGGGGGTGGGACAGCCCCAGCATTTT
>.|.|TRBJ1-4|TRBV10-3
CAIRTGKTNEKLFF
TGTGCCATCAGGACGGGAAAAACTAATGAAAAACTGTTTTTT
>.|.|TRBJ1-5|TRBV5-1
CASSATGTRNQPQHF
TGCGCCAGCAGCGCAACAGGTACGCGCAATCAGCCCCAGCATTTT
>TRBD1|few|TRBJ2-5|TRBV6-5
CASSPGQGVRETQYF
TGTGCCAGCAGCCCCGGACAGGGAGTAAGGGAGACCCAGTACTTC
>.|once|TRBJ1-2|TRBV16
CASSQSKEGGLGYTF
TGTGCCAGCAGCCAATCGAAAGAGGGCGGCCTTGGCTACACCTTC
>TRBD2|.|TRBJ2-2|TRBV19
CASSSGLAANTGELFF
TGTGCCAGTAGTTCGGGACTAGCGGCGAACACCGGGGAGCTGTTTTTT
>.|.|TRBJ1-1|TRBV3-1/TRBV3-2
CASSHSYQGEAFF
TGTGCCAGCAGCCATTCGTATCAGGGCGAAGCTTTCTTT
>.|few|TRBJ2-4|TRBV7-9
CASSFLGTHNIQYF
TGTGCCAGCAGCTTCCTCGGGACACACAACATTCAGTACTTC
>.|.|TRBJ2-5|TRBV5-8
CASSPLDIQETQYF
TGTGCCAGCAGCCCCCTGGACATTCAAGAGACCCAGTACTTC
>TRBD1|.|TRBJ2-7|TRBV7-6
CASSGTGGLYEQYF
TGTGCCAGCAGCGGTACAGGGGGCCTCTACGAGCAGTACTTC
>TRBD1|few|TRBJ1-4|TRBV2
CASRGQSTFEKLFF
TGTGCCAGCAGGGGACAGTCAACCTTCGAAAAACTGTTTTTT
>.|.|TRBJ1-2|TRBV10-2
CASSPPWGLNYGYTF
TGCGCCAGCAGCCCCCCTTGGGGGCTAAACTATGGCTACACCTTC
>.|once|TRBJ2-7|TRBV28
CASTDWFEQYF
TGTGCCAGCACCGACTGGTTCGAGCAGTACTTC
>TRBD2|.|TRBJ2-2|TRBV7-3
CASSLNQRGNTGELFF
TGTGCCAGCAGCTTAAACCAGCGGGGGAACACCGGGGAGCTGTTTTTT
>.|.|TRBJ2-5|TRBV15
CATSRDPAGQETQYF
TGTGCCACCAGCAGAGATCCGGCAGGGCAAGAGACCCAGTACTTC
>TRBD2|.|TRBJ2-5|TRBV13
CASSLVSSGETQYF
TGTGCCAGCAGCTTAGTGTCTAGCGGGGAGACCCAGTACTTC
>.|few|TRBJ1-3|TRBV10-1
CASSTGTGNTIYF
TGCGCCAGCAGCACAGGGACTGGAAACACCATATATTTT
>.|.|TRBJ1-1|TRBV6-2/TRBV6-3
CASSYWGEVSVNTEAFF
TGTGCCAGCAGTTATTGGGGGGAGGTGTCGGTGAACACTGAAGCTTTCTTT
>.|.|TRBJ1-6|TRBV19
CASNTGSNSPLHF
TGTGCCAGCAATACAGGGTCTAATTCACCCCTCCACTTT
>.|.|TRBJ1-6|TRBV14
CASSQAGNSPLHF
TGTGCCAGCAGCCAAGCCGGTAATTCACCCCTCCACTTT
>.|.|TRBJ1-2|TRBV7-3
CASSNTGDYGYTF
TGTGCCAGCAGCAACACAGGAGACTATGGCTACACCTTC
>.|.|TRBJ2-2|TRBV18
CASSPPRADPRAGELFF
TGTGCCAGCTCACCACCGAGGGCGGACCCCCGGGCCGGGGAGCTGTTTTTT
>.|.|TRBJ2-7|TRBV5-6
CASSLGVGGSYEQYF
TGTGCCAGCAGCTTAGGGGTAGGGGGCTCCTACGAGCAGTACTTC
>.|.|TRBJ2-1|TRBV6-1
CASSEPGESSYNEQFF
TGTGCCAGCAGTGAACCAGGGGAAAGCTCCTACAATGAGCAGTTCTTC
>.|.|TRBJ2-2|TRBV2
CASSKRWAYDGVTGELFF
TGTGCCAGCTCGAAACGCTGGGCCTACGACGGGGTCACCGGGGAGCTGTTTTTT
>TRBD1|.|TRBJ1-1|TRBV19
CASSVGQGMNTEAFF
TGTGCCAGTAGTGTCGGACAGGGGATGAACACTGAAGCTTTCTTT
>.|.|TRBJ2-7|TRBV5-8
CASSLDRIVSYEQYF
TGTGCCAGCAGCTTGGACAGAATTGTCTCCTACGAGCAGTACTTC
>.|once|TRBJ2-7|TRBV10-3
CAISEVRAYEQYF
TGTGCCATCAGTGAGGTCAGGGCCTACGAGCAGTACTTC
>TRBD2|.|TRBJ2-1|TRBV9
CASSVGTSVSEQFF
TGTGCCAGCAGCGTCGGGACTAGCGTGAGTGAGCAGTTCTTC
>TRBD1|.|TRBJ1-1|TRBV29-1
CSVEEARDRGAFF
TGCAGCGTTGAAGAAGCCCGGGACAGGGGAGCTTTCTTT